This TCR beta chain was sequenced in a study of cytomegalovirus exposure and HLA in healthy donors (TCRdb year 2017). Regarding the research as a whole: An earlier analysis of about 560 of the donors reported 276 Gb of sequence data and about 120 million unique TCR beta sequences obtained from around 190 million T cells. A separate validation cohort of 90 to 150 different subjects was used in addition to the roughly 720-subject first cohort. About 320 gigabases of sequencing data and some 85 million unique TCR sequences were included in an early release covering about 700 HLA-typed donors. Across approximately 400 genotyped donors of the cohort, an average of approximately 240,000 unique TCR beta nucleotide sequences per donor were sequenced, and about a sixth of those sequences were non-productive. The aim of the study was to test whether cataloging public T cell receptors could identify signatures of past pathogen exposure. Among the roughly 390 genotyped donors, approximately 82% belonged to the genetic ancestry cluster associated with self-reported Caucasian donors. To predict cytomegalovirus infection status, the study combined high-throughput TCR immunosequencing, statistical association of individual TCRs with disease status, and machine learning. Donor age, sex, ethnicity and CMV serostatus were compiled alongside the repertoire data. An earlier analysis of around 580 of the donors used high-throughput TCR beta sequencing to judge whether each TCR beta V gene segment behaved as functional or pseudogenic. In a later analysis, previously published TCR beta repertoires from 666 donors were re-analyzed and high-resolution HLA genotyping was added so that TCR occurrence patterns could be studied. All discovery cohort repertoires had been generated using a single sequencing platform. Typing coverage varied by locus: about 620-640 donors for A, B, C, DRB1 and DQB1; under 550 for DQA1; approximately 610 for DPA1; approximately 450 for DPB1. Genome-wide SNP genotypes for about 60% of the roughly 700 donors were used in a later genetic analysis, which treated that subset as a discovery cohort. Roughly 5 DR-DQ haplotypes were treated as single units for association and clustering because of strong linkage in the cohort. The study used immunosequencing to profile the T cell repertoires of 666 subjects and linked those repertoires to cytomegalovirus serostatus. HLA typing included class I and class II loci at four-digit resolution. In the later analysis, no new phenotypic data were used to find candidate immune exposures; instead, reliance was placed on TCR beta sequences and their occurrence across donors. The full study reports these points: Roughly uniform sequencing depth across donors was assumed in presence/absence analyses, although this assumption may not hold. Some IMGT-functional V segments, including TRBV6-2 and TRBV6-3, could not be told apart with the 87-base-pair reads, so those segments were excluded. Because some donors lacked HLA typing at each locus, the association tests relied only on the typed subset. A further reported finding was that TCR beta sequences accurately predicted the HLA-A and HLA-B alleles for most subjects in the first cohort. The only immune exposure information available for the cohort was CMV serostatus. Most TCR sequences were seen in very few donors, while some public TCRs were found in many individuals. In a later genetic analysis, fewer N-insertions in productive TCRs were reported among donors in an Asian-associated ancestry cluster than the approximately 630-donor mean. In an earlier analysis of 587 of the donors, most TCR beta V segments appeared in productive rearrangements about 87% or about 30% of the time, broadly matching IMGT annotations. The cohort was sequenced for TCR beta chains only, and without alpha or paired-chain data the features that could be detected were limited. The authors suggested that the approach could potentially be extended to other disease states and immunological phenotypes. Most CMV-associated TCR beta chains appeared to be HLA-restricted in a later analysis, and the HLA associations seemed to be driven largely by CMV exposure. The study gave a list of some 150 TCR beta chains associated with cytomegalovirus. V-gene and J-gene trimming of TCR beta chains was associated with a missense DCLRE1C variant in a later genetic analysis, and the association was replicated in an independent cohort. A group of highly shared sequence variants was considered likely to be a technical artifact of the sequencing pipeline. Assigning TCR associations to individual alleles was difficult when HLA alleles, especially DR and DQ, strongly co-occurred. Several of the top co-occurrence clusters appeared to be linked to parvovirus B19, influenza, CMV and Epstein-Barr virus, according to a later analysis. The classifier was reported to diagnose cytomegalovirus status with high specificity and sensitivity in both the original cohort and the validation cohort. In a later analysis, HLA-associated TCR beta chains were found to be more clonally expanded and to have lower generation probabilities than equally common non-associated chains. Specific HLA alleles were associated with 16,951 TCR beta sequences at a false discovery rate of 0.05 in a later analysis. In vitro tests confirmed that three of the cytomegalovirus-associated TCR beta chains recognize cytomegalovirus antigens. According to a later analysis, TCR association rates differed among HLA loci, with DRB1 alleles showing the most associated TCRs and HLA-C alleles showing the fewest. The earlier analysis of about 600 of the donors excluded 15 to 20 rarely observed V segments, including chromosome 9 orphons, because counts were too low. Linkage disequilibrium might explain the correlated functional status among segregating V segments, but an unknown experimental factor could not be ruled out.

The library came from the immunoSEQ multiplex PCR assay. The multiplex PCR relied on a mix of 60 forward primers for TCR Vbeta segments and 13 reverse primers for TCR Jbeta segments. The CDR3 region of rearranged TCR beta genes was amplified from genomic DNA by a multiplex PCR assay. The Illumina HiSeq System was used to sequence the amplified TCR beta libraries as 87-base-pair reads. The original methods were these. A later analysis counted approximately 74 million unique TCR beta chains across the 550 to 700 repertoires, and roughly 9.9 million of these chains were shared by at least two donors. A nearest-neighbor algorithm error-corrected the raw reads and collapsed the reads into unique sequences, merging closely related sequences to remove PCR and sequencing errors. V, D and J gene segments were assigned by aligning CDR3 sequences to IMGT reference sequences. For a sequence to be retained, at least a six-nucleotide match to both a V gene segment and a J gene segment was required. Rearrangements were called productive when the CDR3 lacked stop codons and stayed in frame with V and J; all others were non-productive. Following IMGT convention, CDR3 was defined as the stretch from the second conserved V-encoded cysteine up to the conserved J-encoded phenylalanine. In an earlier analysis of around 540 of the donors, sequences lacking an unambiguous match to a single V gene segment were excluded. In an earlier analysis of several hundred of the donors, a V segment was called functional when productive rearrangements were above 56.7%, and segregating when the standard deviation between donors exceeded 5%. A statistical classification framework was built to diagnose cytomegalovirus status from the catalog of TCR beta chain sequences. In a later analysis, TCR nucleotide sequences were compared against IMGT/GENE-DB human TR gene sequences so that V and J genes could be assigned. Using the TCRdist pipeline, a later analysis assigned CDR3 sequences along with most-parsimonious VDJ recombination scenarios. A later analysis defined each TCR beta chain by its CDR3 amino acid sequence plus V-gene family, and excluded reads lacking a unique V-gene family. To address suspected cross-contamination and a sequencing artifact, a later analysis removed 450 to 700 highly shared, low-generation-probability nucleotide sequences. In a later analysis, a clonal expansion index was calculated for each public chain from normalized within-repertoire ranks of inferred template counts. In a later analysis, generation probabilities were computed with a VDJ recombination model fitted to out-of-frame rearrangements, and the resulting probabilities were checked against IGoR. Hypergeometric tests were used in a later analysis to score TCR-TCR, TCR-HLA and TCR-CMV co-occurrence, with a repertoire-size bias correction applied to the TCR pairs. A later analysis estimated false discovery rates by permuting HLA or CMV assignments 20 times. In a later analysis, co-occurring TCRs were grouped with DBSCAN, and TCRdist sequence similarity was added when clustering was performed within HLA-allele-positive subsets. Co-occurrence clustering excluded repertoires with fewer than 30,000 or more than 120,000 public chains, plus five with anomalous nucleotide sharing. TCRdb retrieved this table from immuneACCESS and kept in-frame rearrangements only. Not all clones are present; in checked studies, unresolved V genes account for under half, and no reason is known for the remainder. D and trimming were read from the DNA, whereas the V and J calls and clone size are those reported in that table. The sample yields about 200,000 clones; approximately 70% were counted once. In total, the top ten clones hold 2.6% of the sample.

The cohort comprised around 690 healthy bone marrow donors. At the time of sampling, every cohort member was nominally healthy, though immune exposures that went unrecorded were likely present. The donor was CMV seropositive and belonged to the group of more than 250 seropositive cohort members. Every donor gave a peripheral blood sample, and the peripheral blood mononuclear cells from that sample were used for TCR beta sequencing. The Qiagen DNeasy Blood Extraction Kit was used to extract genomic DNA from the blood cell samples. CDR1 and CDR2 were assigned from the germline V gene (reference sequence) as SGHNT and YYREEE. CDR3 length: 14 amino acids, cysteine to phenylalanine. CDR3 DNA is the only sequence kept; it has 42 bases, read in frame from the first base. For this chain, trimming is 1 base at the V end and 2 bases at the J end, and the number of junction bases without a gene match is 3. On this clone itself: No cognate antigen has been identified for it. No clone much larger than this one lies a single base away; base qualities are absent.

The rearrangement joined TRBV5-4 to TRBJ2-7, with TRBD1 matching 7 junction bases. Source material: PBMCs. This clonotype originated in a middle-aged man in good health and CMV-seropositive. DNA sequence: TGTGCCAGCAGCTTGAAGCAGGGGGCCTACGAGCAGTACTTC. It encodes CASSLKQGAYEQYF.